This T cell receptor (beta chain) comes out of a study of OX40 agonist ivuxolimab in advanced cancers. Trimming took off 7 bases at V and 5 bases at J, with 18 bases between the two ends. The length of the CDR3 is 15 residues. The germline gives CDR1 SNHLY, CDR2 FYNNEI. Clones were read by immunoSEQ multiplex PCR, and TCRdb kept only the in-frame ones, dropping some. The sample holds around 58,000 clones; 80% to 90% are singletons and the top ten take 1.4%. The sample holds one count of this clone. Its matching antigen is unknown. General observations from the study: Some patients who did not respond also had low normalized T-cell clonal expansion. The specificity for antigen of the expanded peripheral T cells was not determined.

V and J are TRBV2 and TRBJ1-5, with unresolved D. This TCR came from an adult with an advanced solid tumor such as melanoma, head and neck, liver or kidney cancer. Here the sequenced sample was CD4+ or CD8+ T cells sorted from blood, taken in a trial of the OX40 agonist ivuxolimab. The CDR3 spells CASKDEGNSYQPQHF. Here the CDR3 DNA reads TGTGCCAGCAAGGACGAGGGAAACTCGTATCAGCCCCAGCATTTT.